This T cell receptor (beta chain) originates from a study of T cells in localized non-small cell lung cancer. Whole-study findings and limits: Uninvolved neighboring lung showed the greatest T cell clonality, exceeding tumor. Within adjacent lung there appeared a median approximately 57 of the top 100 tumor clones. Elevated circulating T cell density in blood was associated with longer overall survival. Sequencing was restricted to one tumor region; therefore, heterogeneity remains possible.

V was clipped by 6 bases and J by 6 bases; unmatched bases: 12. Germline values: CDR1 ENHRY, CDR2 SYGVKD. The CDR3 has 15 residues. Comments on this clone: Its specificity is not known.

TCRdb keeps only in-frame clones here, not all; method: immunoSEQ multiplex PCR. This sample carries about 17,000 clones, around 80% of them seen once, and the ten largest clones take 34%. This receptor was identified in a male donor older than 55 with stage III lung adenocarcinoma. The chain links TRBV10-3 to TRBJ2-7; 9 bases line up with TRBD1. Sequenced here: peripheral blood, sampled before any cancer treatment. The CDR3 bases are TGTGCCATCAGCATCGGACAGGGGCGCGTGTCCGAGCAGTACTTC. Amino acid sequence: CAISIGQGRVSEQYF.